This T cell receptor (beta chain) was sequenced for a study of shared clonotypes between healthy human individuals. Clones were sequenced by immunoSEQ multiplex PCR, and TCRdb holds only the in-frame ones, with some missing. The sample consists of approximately 320,000 clones, more than 75% of them appearing once. There are 14 residues in the CDR3. V was trimmed by 4 bases and J by 7 bases, leaving 15 bases between them. The germline V gene has CDR1 SGHRS and CDR2 YFSETQ. Sample: memory CD8+ T cells sorted from blood. Sample subset: CD45RO+ cells pooled with CCR7-negative TemRA cells. The J gene is TRBJ1-5, the V gene TRBV5-1, with D tentatively TRBD1 (5 bases). This TCR was sampled from a young man in good health. The CDR3 DNA reads as TGCGCCAGCAGCCCAGATGGGGCAGGGCAGCCCCAGCATTTT. Its translation is CASSPDGAGQPQHF. The entire variable domain, with the rest obtained from reference TRBV5-1 and TRBJ1-5, is as follows: KAGVTQTPRYLIKTRGQQVTLSCSPISGHRSVSWYQQTPGQGLQFLFEYFSETQRNKGNFPGRFSGRQFSNSRSEMNVSTLELGDSALYLCASSPDGAGQPQHFGDGTRLSIL.